This entry is about one T cell receptor (beta chain). TCRdb passed the 5' RACE reads through MiXCR, listing each CDR3 protein once. Here the sample spans more than 15,000 distinct CDR3 sequences, 2.6% being singletons. This sample is part of a study of neurological immune-mediated disorders. This CDR3 is 12 amino acids long. The ends were cut back, 0 bases at V and 10 bases at J, with 7 bases in the middle. In germline, CDR1 is ENHRY, CDR2 SYGVKD. Specimen: PBMCs. This sequence originates from a woman aged 18-35 years with multiple sclerosis. This chain joins TRBV10-3 and TRBJ2-1; D not certain. CDR3 region: CAISESTVEQFF. The CDR3 nucleotides read TGTGCCATCAGTGAGTCTACCGTCGAGCAGTTCTTC.